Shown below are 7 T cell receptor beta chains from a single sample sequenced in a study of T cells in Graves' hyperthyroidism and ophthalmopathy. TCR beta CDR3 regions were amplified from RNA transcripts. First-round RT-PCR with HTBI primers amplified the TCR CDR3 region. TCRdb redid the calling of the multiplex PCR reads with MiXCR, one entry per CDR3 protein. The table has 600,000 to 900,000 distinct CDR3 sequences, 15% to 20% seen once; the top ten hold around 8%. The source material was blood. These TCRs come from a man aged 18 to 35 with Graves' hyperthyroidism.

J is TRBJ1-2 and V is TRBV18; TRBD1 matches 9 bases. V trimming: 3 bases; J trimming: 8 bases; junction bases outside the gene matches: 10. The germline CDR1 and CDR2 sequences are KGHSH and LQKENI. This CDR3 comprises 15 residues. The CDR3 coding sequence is TGTGCCAGCTCACCCCCGGGACAGGGACTTATGGGCTACACCTTC. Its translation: CASSPPGQGLMGYTF.

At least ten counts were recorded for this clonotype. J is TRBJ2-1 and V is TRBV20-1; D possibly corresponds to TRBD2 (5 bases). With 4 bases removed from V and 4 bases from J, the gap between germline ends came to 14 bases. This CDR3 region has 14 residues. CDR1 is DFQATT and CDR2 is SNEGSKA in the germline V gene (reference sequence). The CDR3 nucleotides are TGCAGTGCTAACCGGGCCGAGGGTTACAATGAGCAGTTCTTC. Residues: CSANRAEGYNEQFF.

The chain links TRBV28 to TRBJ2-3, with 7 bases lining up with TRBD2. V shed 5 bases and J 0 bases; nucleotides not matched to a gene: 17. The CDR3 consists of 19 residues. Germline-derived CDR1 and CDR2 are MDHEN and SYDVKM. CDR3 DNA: TGTGCCAGCAGTACTCGGAGAGCGGGAAATTACTTTAGCACAGATACGCAGTATTTT. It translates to CASSTRRAGNYFSTDTQYF.

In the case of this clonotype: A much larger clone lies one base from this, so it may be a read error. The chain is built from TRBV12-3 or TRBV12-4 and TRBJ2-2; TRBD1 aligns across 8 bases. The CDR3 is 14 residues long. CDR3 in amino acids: CVSSDRGGTGELFF. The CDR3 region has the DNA TGTGTCAGCAGCGACAGGGGTGGCACCGGGGAGCTGTTTTTT.

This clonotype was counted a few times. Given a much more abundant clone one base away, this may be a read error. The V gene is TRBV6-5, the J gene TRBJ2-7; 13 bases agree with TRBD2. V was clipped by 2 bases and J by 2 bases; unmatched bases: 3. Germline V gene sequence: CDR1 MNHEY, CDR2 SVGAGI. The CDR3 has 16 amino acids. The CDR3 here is CASSYRLAGGPYEQYF. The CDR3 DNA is TGTGCCAGCAGTTACCGACTAGCGGGAGGCCCCTACGAGCAGTACTTC.

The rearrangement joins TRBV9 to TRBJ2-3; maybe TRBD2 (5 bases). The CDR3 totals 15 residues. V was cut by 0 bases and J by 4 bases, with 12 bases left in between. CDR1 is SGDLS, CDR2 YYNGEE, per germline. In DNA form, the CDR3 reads TGTGCCAGCAGCGTAGGAGGGAGTGCAGCAGATACGCAGTATTTT. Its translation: CASSVGGSAADTQYF.

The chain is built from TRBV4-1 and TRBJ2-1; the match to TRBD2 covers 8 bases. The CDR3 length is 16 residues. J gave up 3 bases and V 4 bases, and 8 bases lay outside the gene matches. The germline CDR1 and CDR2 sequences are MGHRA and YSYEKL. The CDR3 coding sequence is TGCGCCAGCAGCCGAGCTAGCGGGCTAAACTACAATGAGCAGTTCTTC. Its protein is CASSRASGLNYNEQFF.